Shown below are 12 T cell receptor beta chains from a single sample sequenced in a study of cytomegalovirus exposure and HLA in healthy donors. Sequenced by immunoSEQ multiplex PCR; TCRdb stores in-frame clones only, minus some. Seen here are 55,000 to 75,000 clones, about 94% observed once, and the top ten hold about 1.4%. Sequenced input: PBMCs. These TCRs come from a man between 18 and 29 years old in good health and CMV-seropositive.

The V and J genes are TRBV2 and TRBJ1-2; D gene uncertain. This CDR3 has 12 amino acids. V shed 8 bases and J shed 4 bases, with 11 bases lying between them. The V gene's germline CDR1 is SNHLY and CDR2 FYNNEI. The CDR3 sequence is CASGGGLYGYTF. The CDR3 nucleotides are TGTGCCAGCGGAGGCGGCCTCTATGGCTACACCTTC.

This clone was counted a single time. The gene calls are TRBV7-9 and TRBJ1-2; 8 bases line up with TRBD1. Per germline, CDR1 SEHNR and CDR2 FQNEAQ (reference sequence). This CDR3 has 13 amino acids. The trim removed 1 base at V and 11 bases at J, leaving 6 bases unmatched. The CDR3 reads CASSLETGVGYTF. The CDR3 DNA sequence: TGTGCCAGCAGCTTAGAGACAGGGGTGGGTTACACCTTC.

This clone was found once. The chain recombines TRBV19 with TRBJ2-3, with D maybe TRBD1 (5 bases). In germline, CDR1 is LNHDA, CDR2 SQIVND (reference sequence). This CDR3 spans 13 amino acids. V was pared by 7 bases and J by 1 base, with 9 bases between. This CDR3 reads CASNGARTDTQYF. DNA of the CDR3: TGTGCCAGTAATGGGGCACGCACAGATACGCAGTATTTT.

The chain couples TRBV11-2 to TRBJ2-1; the match to TRBD1 covers 10 bases. This CDR3 comprises 17 residues. J gave up 4 bases and V 0 bases, and 6 bases lay outside the gene matches. Looked up from germline, CDR1 is SGHAT and CDR2 is FQNNGV. CDR3 nucleotide sequence: TGTGCCAGCAGCTTAGAAATAGGACAGGGGGTTTACAATGAGCAGTTCTTC. It specifies CASSLEIGQGVYNEQFF.

This chain links TRBV27 with TRBJ1-5, with D perhaps matching TRBD1 (6 bases). Trimming took 5 bases from V and 0 from J, leaving 14 bases between them. Germline V CDR1 and CDR2: MNHEY, SMNVEV (reference sequence). This CDR3 is built from 16 residues. CDR3 sequence reads: CASSRGGPYSNQPQHF. CDR3 nucleotides: TGTGCCAGCAGTCGAGGGGGACCCTATAGCAATCAGCCCCAGCATTTT.

The chain has TRBV18 and TRBJ2-2; 9 bases map to TRBD1. V gave up 3 bases and J gave up 2 bases; unmatched junction bases: 7. Germline-derived CDR1 and CDR2 are KGHSH and LQKENI. The length of the CDR3 is 17 residues. The CDR3 sequence is CASSPTVGQGNTGELFF. The CDR3 DNA follows: TGTGCCAGCTCACCGACGGTGGGACAGGGAAACACCGGGGAGCTGTTTTTT.

The gene calls are TRBV28 and TRBJ1-1, with 7 bases lining up with TRBD1. V was clipped by 5 bases and J by 7 bases; unmatched bases: 16. Germline CDR1 MDHEN, CDR2 SYDVKM. There are 16 residues in the CDR3. The CDR3 DNA sequence: TGTGCCAGCAGTCCAACAACGAGTGCCACAGGGGTTGAAGCTTTCTTT. Its translation is CASSPTTSATGVEAFF. Complete variable domain (other parts from reference TRBV28 and TRBJ1-1): DVKVTQSSRYLVKRTGEKVFLECVQDMDHENMFWYRQDPGLGLRLIYFSYDVKMKEKGDIPEGYSVSREKKERFSLILESASTNQTSMYLCASSPTTSATGVEAFFGQGTRLTVV.

The DNA for the CDR3 is TGTGCCAGCAGCCGGAACAGGGGGTCAACTAATGAAAAACTGTTTTTT. Translating it yields CASSRNRGSTNEKLFF. The chain recombines TRBV4-2 with TRBJ1-4; 8 bases are shared with TRBD1. V lost 4 bases and J lost 0; bases outside the gene matches: 4. The CDR3 contains 16 residues. The germline CDR1 and CDR2 sequences are LGHNA and YNFKEQ.

The chain joins TRBV28 to TRBJ2-7, with 11 bases identical to TRBD1. Unmatched junction bases numbered 2, after V lost 4 bases and J lost 6 bases. Germline CDR1 reads MDHEN; CDR2 reads SYDVKM. The CDR3 loop spans 13 amino acids. The CDR3 reads CASSWDRGVEQYF. The CDR3 nucleotides are TGTGCCAGCAGTTGGGACAGGGGGGTCGAGCAGTACTTC.

The chain uses TRBV6-5 and TRBJ2-3, with D possibly TRBD2 on 6 matching bases. Germline V lookup: CDR1 MNHEY, CDR2 SVGAGI. Trimming took off 4 bases at V and 5 bases at J, with 16 bases between the two ends. This CDR3 has 15 residues. CDR3 DNA sequence: TGTGCCAGCAGTTCCCCGGGGCCCGGGGGAGATACGCAGTATTTT. Protein: CASSSPGPGGDTQYF.

This chain links TRBV7-9 with TRBJ1-1, with D hard to call. This CDR3 has 13 residues. Trimming took off 8 bases at V and 1 base at J, with 11 bases between the two ends. Germline CDR1 reads SEHNR; CDR2 reads FQNEAQ (reference sequence). CDR3: CASGGGENTEAFF. The CDR3 coding sequence is TGTGCCAGCGGAGGCGGGGAGAACACTGAAGCTTTCTTT.

The chain links TRBV7-3 to TRBJ2-5, with D maybe TRBD2 (5 bases). The CDR3 covers 13 residues. Trimming shortened V by 2 bases and J by 2 bases, and 6 bases separated the two germline ends. Germline assignment: CDR1 SGHTA and CDR2 FQGTGA. CDR3 DNA: TGTGCCAGCAGCTTACCGGGACAAGAGACCCAGTACTTC. This sequence encodes CASSLPGQETQYF.